The rows below give T cell receptor beta chains drawn from one sample of a study of beta chain features in type 1 diabetes. The protocol was immunoSEQ multiplex PCR, while the TCRdb copy is restricted to in-frame clones and leaves out a portion. The sample lists about 150,000 clones; about 51% were seen once. The specimen was Tregs from blood. These receptors originate from a man aged 18 to 30 in good health. Both conserved end residues are part of each CDR3. A D gene is named only where the DNA matches it firmly. Not all rows give a size; the values are once, few, many and, for expanded clones, a class.

many	NA	TRBJ2-1	TRBV9	CASSVRTGDEQFF	TGTGCCAGCAGCGTGAGGACTGGAGATGAGCAGTTCTTC
NA	TRBD1	TRBJ2-3	TRBV6-5	CASSSETGGRTQYF	TGTGCCAGCAGTTCTGAGACAGGGGGAAGGACGCAGTATTTT
few	NA	TRBJ2-5	TRBV28	CASSLSGAQETQYF	TGTGCCAGCAGTTTATCAGGGGCCCAAGAGACCCAGTACTTC
few	TRBD2	TRBJ2-1	TRBV27	CASSSSSGSYNPSYNEQFF	TGTGCCAGCAGTTCCTCTAGCGGGAGCTACAATCCCTCCTACAATGAGCAGTTCTTC
few	NA	TRBJ1-5	TRBV28	CASSPTGDSNQPQHF	TGTGCCAGCAGCCCGACAGGAGATAGCAATCAGCCCCAGCATTTT
NA	TRBD1	TRBJ2-1	TRBV28	CASSPRWRQGQDEQFF	TGTGCCAGCAGTCCGAGATGGAGACAGGGGCAGGATGAGCAGTTCTTC
NA	TRBD2	TRBJ2-7	TRBV4-3	CASSQEPGGPYEQYF	TGCGCCAGCAGCCAAGAACCGGGAGGGCCATACGAGCAGTACTTC
few	NA	TRBJ2-1	TRBV10-3	CAISSQVTYNEQFF	TGTGCCATCAGTTCACAGGTAACCTACAATGAGCAGTTCTTC
NA	NA	TRBJ1-6	TRBV6-6	CASRQQNSPLHF	TGTGCCAGCAGACAGCAGAATTCACCCCTCCACTTT
NA	NA	TRBJ2-1	TRBV28	CASSWKNTGWVGSDNEQFF	TGTGCCAGCAGTTGGAAGAATACAGGGTGGGTCGGGTCGGACAATGAGCAGTTCTTC
NA	TRBD2	TRBJ2-3	TRBV5-1	CASSLTSGRTSTDTQYF	TGCGCCAGCAGCTTGACTAGCGGGAGGACTAGCACAGATACGCAGTATTTT
few	NA	TRBJ2-2	TRBV7-2	CASSLARVKAGELFF	TGTGCCAGCAGCTTAGCCAGGGTCAAGGCCGGGGAGCTGTTTTTT
NA	TRBD2	TRBJ2-3	TRBV11-2	CASSLGPSGRDTQYF	TGTGCCAGCAGCTTAGGTCCCAGCGGGAGGGATACGCAGTATTTT
NA	TRBD2	TRBJ2-1	TRBV9	CASSVDGLAGGWYEQFF	TGTGCCAGCAGCGTAGATGGACTAGCGGGAGGTTGGTATGAGCAGTTCTTC
NA	NA	TRBJ2-7	TRBV15	CATSRDPRVPSYEQYF	TGTGCCACCAGCAGAGATCCCCGGGTACCCTCCTACGAGCAGTACTTC
NA	NA	TRBJ2-7	TRBV6-1	CASSVQGSSYEQYF	TGTGCCAGCAGTGTTCAGGGTTCCTCCTACGAGCAGTACTTC
NA	TRBD2	TRBJ2-7	TRBV5-1	CASSLELADTYEQYF	TGCGCCAGCAGCTTGGAACTAGCGGATACCTACGAGCAGTACTTC
NA	NA	TRBJ2-7	TRBV29-1	CSVEDRRGEQYF	TGCAGCGTTGAAGATAGGAGGGGCGAGCAGTACTTC
NA	TRBD1	TRBJ2-7	TRBV5-1	CASSFFGTGLVDEQYF	TGCGCCAGCAGCTTTTTCGGGACAGGTTTGGTGGACGAGCAGTACTTC
NA	TRBD2	TRBJ2-1	TRBV6-5	CASSVSGLASDEQFF	TGTGCCAGCAGCGTGTCGGGACTAGCGTCCGATGAGCAGTTCTTC
few	NA	TRBJ1-1	TRBV20-1	CSAGDTEAFF	TGCAGTGCCGGGGACACTGAAGCTTTCTTT
NA	TRBD1	TRBJ2-5	TRBV6-5	CASTPSGQGLETQYF	TGTGCCAGCACCCCCTCCGGACAGGGCTTGGAGACCCAGTACTTC
NA	TRBD1	TRBJ2-7	TRBV7-9	CASSSDRGLYYEQYF	TGTGCCAGCAGCTCCGACAGGGGGCTATACTACGAGCAGTACTTC
few	TRBD1	TRBJ2-7	TRBV29-1	CSARQTGTAYEQYF	TGCAGCGCCCGCCAAACCGGGACAGCCTACGAGCAGTACTTC
few	NA	TRBJ2-7	TRBV7-2	CASRRGWGNEQYF	TGTGCCAGCAGAAGGGGCTGGGGTAACGAGCAGTACTTC
NA	TRBD1	TRBJ1-4	TRBV9	CASSPVASRGNEKLFF	TGTGCCAGCAGCCCCGTCGCGTCCAGGGGGAATGAAAAACTGTTTTTT
few	TRBD1	TRBJ2-1	TRBV28	CASRKQGAQYNEQFF	TGTGCCAGCCGAAAACAGGGGGCCCAGTACAATGAGCAGTTCTTC
NA	NA	TRBJ2-7	TRBV28	CASSRGLSYEQYF	TGTGCCAGCAGTAGGGGACTTTCTTACGAGCAGTACTTC
NA	NA	TRBJ2-1	TRBV7-2	CASSLRVWGNNEQFF	TGTGCCAGCAGCTTACGGGTTTGGGGCAACAATGAGCAGTTCTTC
few	NA	TRBJ2-3	TRBV10-3	CAINNRAASTDTQYF	TGTGCCATCAACAACAGGGCAGCTAGCACAGATACGCAGTATTTT
NA	TRBD1	TRBJ2-7	TRBV6-1	CASSDRGTGYKQYF	TGTGCCAGCAGTGATCGGGGGACAGGGTACAAGCAGTACTTC
NA	NA	TRBJ1-3	TRBV10-3	CAIKGPSGNTIYF	TGTGCCATTAAGGGGCCCTCTGGAAACACCATATATTTT
NA	TRBD2	TRBJ2-1	TRBV27	CASSYDRLAGVAQFF	TGTGCCAGCAGCTACGACCGACTCGCGGGAGTGGCGCAGTTCTTC
NA	NA	TRBJ2-1	TRBV7-2	CASSLIRGNEQFF	TGTGCCAGCAGCTTAATCCGGGGAAATGAGCAGTTCTTC
NA	TRBD1	TRBJ1-1	TRBV18	CASSPPAGTVRAFF	TGTGCCAGCTCACCACCTGCAGGGACAGTGAGAGCTTTCTTT
NA	TRBD1	TRBJ1-5	TRBV18	CASSRASGGNSNQPQHF	TGTGCCAGCTCACGTGCCTCAGGGGGAAATAGCAATCAGCCCCAGCATTTT
NA	TRBD1	TRBJ1-1	TRBV9	CASSGPTGGKTEAFF	TGTGCCAGCAGCGGCCCAACAGGGGGCAAAACTGAAGCTTTCTTT
few	TRBD1	TRBJ1-3	TRBV5-1	CASSLRTGQTGNTIYF	TGCGCCAGCAGCTTGAGGACAGGCCAAACTGGAAACACCATATATTTT
once	NA	TRBJ1-2	TRBV28	CASSLRVAYGYTF	TGTGCCAGCAGTTTACGGGTTGCCTATGGCTACACCTTC